These 25 T cell receptor beta chains were sequenced from one sample in a study of T cells after yellow fever vaccination. From the 5' RACE reads, TCRdb called clonotypes with MiXCR, one entry per CDR3 protein. The sample includes around 27,000 distinct CDR3 sequences, 4.4% of them seen just once. Sequenced here: CD8+ T cells sorted from PBMCs, sampled 5 days after the yellow fever booster vaccination. The receptors stem from a man between 25 and 39 years old who received the YFV17D yellow fever vaccine.

This chain links TRBV19 with TRBJ2-3, with unresolved D. Deletions cut 3 bases from V and 0 bases from J, with 7 bases between. The CDR3 length is 14 residues. Germline CDR1 reads LNHDA; CDR2 reads SQIVND (reference sequence). This CDR3 is CASSIGASTDTQYF. CDR3 DNA sequence: TGTGCCAGTAGTATTGGAGCGAGCACAGATACGCAGTATTTT.

This clonotype appeared many times. This chain connects TRBV27 to TRBJ2-7, with D uncertain. Trimming removed 4 bases at V and 3 bases at J, with 10 bases between. This CDR3 contains 13 residues. Germline-derived CDR1 and CDR2 are MNHEY and SMNVEV (reference sequence). The CDR3 DNA reads TGTGCCAGCAGTTGGGGATCGAGCTACGAGCAGTACTTC. Amino acid sequence: CASSWGSSYEQYF.

There are many counts of this clonotype. The rearrangement uses TRBV20-1 and TRBJ2-7; perhaps TRBD2 as D (5 bases). The germline gives CDR1 DFQATT, CDR2 SNEGSKA (reference sequence). The germline V and J ends were trimmed by 6 bases and 6 bases, with 12 bases remaining between them. The CDR3 is 11 amino acids. CDR3 sequence (DNA): TGCAGTGCGAATATCCGGGGCGAGCAGTACTTC. This codes for CSANIRGEQYF.

This clonotype was seen repeatedly, ten times or more. The chain uses TRBV12-3 or TRBV12-4 and TRBJ2-3; tentative D call: TRBD2 (6 bases). The CDR3 contains 15 residues. Trimming left V 4 bases short and J 4 bases short, with 15 bases between. The CDR3, as DNA: TGTGCCAGCAGTTGGGAGGTTACAGTTCCAGATACGCAGTATTTT. This gives the protein CASSWEVTVPDTQYF.

This clonotype was found many times. The chain is built from TRBV11-2 and TRBJ2-1; 8 nucleotides match TRBD2. The V and J ends lost 5 bases and 4 bases, in that order; junction bases with no gene match: 4. The CDR3 loop spans 14 amino acids. CDR1 is SGHAT and CDR2 is FQNNGV in the germline V gene. As DNA, the CDR3 is TGTGCCAGCAGCCCCGGACTAGCATACAATGAGCAGTTCTTC. This translates into CASSPGLAYNEQFF.

This clonotype was seen repeatedly, ten times or more. The chain carries TRBV7-9 and TRBJ2-5; no reliable D call. CDR3 length: 14 residues. CDR1 is SEHNR, CDR2 FQNEAQ, per germline (reference sequence). Trimming cost V 1 base and J 7 bases, with 13 bases left between them. For the CDR3, the DNA is TGTGCCAGCAGCTTAGGAGGACCGGATGGGACCCAGTACTTC. Protein sequence: CASSLGGPDGTQYF.

There are many counts of this clonotype. The chain is built from TRBV5-1 and TRBJ2-7, with D perhaps given as TRBD1 or TRBD2 (6 bases each). Trimming cost V 0 bases and J 1 base, with 11 bases left between them. The germline CDR1 and CDR2 sequences are SGHRS and YFSETQ. The length of the CDR3 is 15 residues. The CDR3 DNA sequence: TGCGCCAGCAGCTTGGTTGAGGGGGGTTCCTACGAGCAGTACTTC. It encodes CASSLVEGGSYEQYF.

In its sample, this clonotype was seen many times. The rearrangement uses TRBV20-1 and TRBJ2-5; D is uncertain. The CDR3 covers 12 residues. Trimming cost V 3 bases and J 1 base, with 6 bases left between them. CDR1 and CDR2 from the germline V gene are DFQATT and SNEGSKA (reference sequence). DNA for the CDR3: TGCAGTGCTAGGAATAGCCAAGAGACCCAGTACTTC. It yields the protein CSARNSQETQYF.

This clonotype was detected a few times. The gene calls are TRBV6-5 and TRBJ2-7; 9 bases align to TRBD1. This CDR3 contains 14 residues. Germline assignment: CDR1 MNHEY and CDR2 SVGAGI. Trimming cost V 0 bases and J 6 bases; bases outside gene matches: 3. In DNA form, the CDR3 reads TGTGCCAGCAGTTACTCGGGACAGGGAAGCGAGCAGTACTTC. As protein: CASSYSGQGSEQYF.

This clonotype was seen repeatedly, ten times or more. The chain is built from TRBV6-2 or TRBV6-3 and TRBJ2-5; D not resolved. Germline loops: CDR1 MNHEY, CDR2 SVGEGT. The CDR3 runs to 11 residues. The V and J ends lost 2 bases and 2 bases respectively, with 0 bases between them. CDR3 loop: CASSYQETQYF. The CDR3 DNA sequence: TGTGCCAGCAGTTACCAAGAGACCCAGTACTTC.

This clonotype was recorded at least ten times. The J gene is TRBJ1-5, the V gene TRBV2; 8 bases map to TRBD1. This CDR3 spans 15 amino acids. The junction had 7 bases not matched to a gene; V was cut back by 4 bases and J by 5 bases. The germline gives CDR1 SNHLY, CDR2 FYNNEI. The CDR3 loop reads CASSGGTGHDQPQHF. CDR3 DNA: TGTGCCAGCAGTGGGGGGACAGGTCACGATCAGCCCCAGCATTTT.

This clonotype was observed at least ten times. J is TRBJ2-7 and V is TRBV29-1; 8 nucleotides agree with TRBD2. Trimming removed 4 bases from V and 0 bases from J; junction bases left unmatched: 5. CDR3 length: 14 residues. CDR1 is SQVTM, CDR2 ANQGSEA, per germline. CDR3 coding DNA: TGCAGCGTTGGGGCGGGAGGTAGCTCCTACGAGCAGTACTTC. Protein: CSVGAGGSSYEQYF.

This clonotype came up many times. The rearrangement links TRBV12-3 or TRBV12-4 to TRBJ2-3; D unresolved. Trimming shortened V by 8 bases and J by 2 bases, and 8 bases separated the two germline ends. This CDR3 region has 12 residues. CDR3 in amino acids: CASSPITDTQYF. CDR3 coding DNA: TGTGCCAGCTCTCCAATCACAGATACGCAGTATTTT.

This clonotype was counted ten times or more. V is TRBV15 and J is TRBJ2-7; the D is unclear. The germline V gene encodes CDR1 LNHNV and CDR2 YYDKDF (reference sequence). The CDR3 is made up of 16 amino acids. V gave up 5 bases and J gave up 0 bases, with 17 bases separating them. This CDR3 is CATSSLTGGPSYEQYF. The CDR3 DNA reads TGTGCCACCAGCTCCCTGACGGGCGGACCCTCCTACGAGCAGTACTTC.

Ten or more counts support this clonotype. The chain couples TRBV12-3 or TRBV12-4 to TRBJ1-4, with D maybe TRBD1 (5 bases). Trimming took 5 bases from V and 8 from J, leaving 9 bases between them. The CDR3 has 12 residues. The CDR3 is CASSQRQEKLFF. Here the CDR3 DNA reads TGTGCCAGCAGTCAAAGACAGGAAAAACTGTTTTTT.

This clonotype has at least ten counts. The J gene is TRBJ2-7, the V gene TRBV5-6; 8 nucleotides line up with TRBD1. Trimming cost V 7 bases and J 2 bases; bases outside gene matches: 5. Looked up from germline, CDR1 is SGHDT and CDR2 is YYEEEE. The CDR3 covers 13 residues. CDR3 amino acids: CASDLTGAYEQYF. CDR3 bases: TGTGCCAGCGATTTGACAGGGGCCTACGAGCAGTACTTC.

This clonotype was detected ten times or more. The V and J genes are TRBV7-9 and TRBJ2-2; D is perhaps TRBD2 (5 bases). The CDR3 runs 14 residues. Germline V gene data show CDR1 as SEHNR and CDR2 as FQNEAQ (reference sequence). V was shortened by 3 bases and J by 7 bases, with 12 bases between the two germline ends. The CDR3 loop reads CASSFSRDNGELFF. As DNA, the CDR3 is TGTGCCAGCAGCTTTTCGAGGGATAACGGGGAGCTGTTTTTT.

In this sample, this clonotype turned up many times. The gene calls are TRBV18 and TRBJ2-1, with a possible D match to TRBD2 (6 bases). This CDR3 comprises 13 residues. V was cut by 5 bases and J by 6 bases, with 11 bases left in between. CDR1 is KGHSH and CDR2 is LQKENI in the germline V gene. The CDR3 reads CASSYGGSNEQFF. The CDR3 region has the DNA TGTGCCAGCTCATACGGGGGAAGCAATGAGCAGTTCTTC.

This clonotype has at least ten counts. The CDR3: CASSRGGTSGDNEQFF. CDR3 in DNA: TGTGCCAGTAGTAGGGGTGGGACTAGCGGGGACAATGAGCAGTTCTTC. V usage is TRBV19 and J usage is TRBJ2-1; 13 bases align to TRBD2. Trimming took 4 bases from V and 5 from J; bases not matched to a gene: 5. There are 16 residues in the CDR3. Per the germline V gene, CDR1 is LNHDA and CDR2 is SQIVND (reference sequence). Looking up the rest from reference TRBV19 and TRBJ2-1 gives the full variable domain: DGGITQSPKYLFRKEGQNVTLSCEQNLNHDAMYWYRQDPGQGLRLIYYSQIVNDFQKGDIAEGYSVSREKKESFPLTVTSAQKNPTAFYLCASSRGGTSGDNEQFFGPGTRLTVL.

This clonotype came up many times. The rearrangement uses TRBV19 and TRBJ2-1; 9 positions agree with TRBD1. The CDR3 runs 15 residues. Germline-derived CDR1 and CDR2 are LNHDA and SQIVND (reference sequence). V lost 8 bases, J lost 9 bases, and 14 bases stayed unmatched. The CDR3 nucleotides read TGTGCCAGTTTGGGGACAGGGACAGAGCAAAGTGAGCAGTTCTTC. Encoded protein: CASLGTGTEQSEQFF.

In this sample, this clonotype turned up many times. The genes are TRBV30 and TRBJ2-5; D unresolved. This CDR3 is built from 11 residues. The V gene's germline CDR1 is GTSNPN and CDR2 SVGIG (reference sequence). Trimming took 4 bases from V and 7 from J, leaving 10 bases between them. CDR3 sequence reads: CAWKVSGTQYF. CDR3 DNA: TGTGCCTGGAAGGTTTCGGGGACCCAGTACTTC.

At least ten counts were recorded for this clonotype. The rearrangement joins TRBV6-5 to TRBJ1-1, with no clear D. The V gene lost 7 bases and the J gene lost 5 bases, with 8 bases spanning the gap. Germline V lookup: CDR1 MNHEY, CDR2 SVGAGI. The CDR3 runs to 11 residues. CDR3 bases: TGTGCCAGCAAGGGAGGTACTGAAGCTTTCTTT. Its translation is CASKGGTEAFF.

Ten or more counts support this clonotype. This rearrangement joins TRBV6-5 to TRBJ2-7; D unresolved. The CDR3 has 11 residues. Per germline, CDR1 MNHEY and CDR2 SVGAGI. Between the trimmed V and J ends, which lost 4 bases and 6 bases, there was a span of 7 bases. DNA for the CDR3: TGTGCCAGCAGTTCAAATCTCGAGCAGTACTTC. Translating it yields CASSSNLEQYF.

This clonotype has ten or more counts. V gene TRBV7-6 combines with J gene TRBJ1-1; 8 positions agree with TRBD1. The CDR3 has 14 residues. Trimming took 5 bases from V and 1 from J; bases not matched to a gene: 3. Germline values: CDR1 SGHVS, CDR2 FNYEAQ. CDR3 DNA sequence: TGTGCCAGCAGCGAGACAGGGGAGAACACTGAAGCTTTCTTT. It yields the protein CASSETGENTEAFF.

This clonotype has ten or more counts. The J gene is TRBJ2-7, the V gene TRBV30; D ambiguous. Germline V CDR1 and CDR2: GTSNPN, SVGIG (reference sequence). This CDR3 is built from 12 residues. With 1 base removed from V and 5 bases from J, the gap between germline ends came to 9 bases. The CDR3 coding sequence is TGTGCCTGGAGTGGTCGAGCAAACGAGCAGTACTTC. Its translation: CAWSGRANEQYF.